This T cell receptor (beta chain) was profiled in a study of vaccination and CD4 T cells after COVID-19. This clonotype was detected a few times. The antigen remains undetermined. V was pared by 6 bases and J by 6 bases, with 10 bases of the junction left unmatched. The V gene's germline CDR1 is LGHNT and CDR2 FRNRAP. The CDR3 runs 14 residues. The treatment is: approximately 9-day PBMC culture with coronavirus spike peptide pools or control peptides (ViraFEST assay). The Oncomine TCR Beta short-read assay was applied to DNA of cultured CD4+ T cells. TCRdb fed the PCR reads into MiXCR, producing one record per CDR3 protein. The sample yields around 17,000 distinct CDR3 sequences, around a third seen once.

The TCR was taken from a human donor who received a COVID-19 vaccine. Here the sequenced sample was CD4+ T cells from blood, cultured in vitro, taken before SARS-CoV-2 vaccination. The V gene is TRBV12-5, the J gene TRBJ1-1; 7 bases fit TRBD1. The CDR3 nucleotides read TGTGCTAGTGGGAAAATCGGGACAGAAGCTGAAGCTTTCTTT. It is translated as CASGKIGTEAEAFF. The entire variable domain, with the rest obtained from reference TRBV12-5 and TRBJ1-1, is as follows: DARVTQTPRHKVTEMGQEVTMRCQPILGHNTVFWYRQTMMQGLELLAYFRNRAPLDDSGMPKDRFSAEMPDATLATLKIQPSEPRDSAVYFCASGKIGTEAEAFFGQGTRLTVV.